This TCR beta chain stems from a study of shared clonotypes between healthy human individuals. Points from the study as a whole: The represented genetic and exposure-history diversity was limited by the small number of donors.

With regard to this clone: Its specificity is unknown.

Some clones are missing from TCRdb's copy, which holds only in-frame ones; the method was immunoSEQ multiplex PCR. This table holds approximately 400,000 clones, about 96% found once. The V gene's germline CDR1 is SGDLS and CDR2 YYNGEE. V was clipped by 2 bases and J by 7 bases, with 16 bases between them. The CDR3 totals 15 residues. The chain employs TRBV9 and TRBJ1-5; tentatively, D is TRBD1 (6 bases). The sequence derives from a man aged 25-40 years in good health. Sequenced material: memory CD8+ T cells sorted from blood. Subset described: CD45RO+ cells pooled with CCR7-negative TemRA cells. The CDR3 here is CASSVAGDAGQPQHF. For the CDR3, the DNA is TGTGCCAGCAGCGTTGCAGGGGACGCAGGCCAGCCCCAGCATTTT. Looking up the rest from reference TRBV9 and TRBJ1-5 gives the full variable domain: DSGVTQTPKHLITATGQRVTLRCSPRSGDLSVYWYQQSLDQGLQFLIQYYNGEERAKGNILERFSAQQFPDLHSELNLSSLELGDSALYFCASSVAGDAGQPQHFGDGTRLSIL.